The next 22 T cell receptor beta chains were all read from a single sample in a study of cytomegalovirus exposure and HLA in healthy donors. Vbeta (60) and Jbeta (13) primers were used in the PCR. The data were produced by immunoSEQ multiplex PCR, yet TCRdb's version contains in-frame clones alone and is incomplete. The data contain about 110,000 clones, approximately 16% of them seen just once; the ten biggest clones take up around 0.9%. Sequenced: PBMCs. These receptors all stem from a female donor in good health and CMV-seronegative.

The table lists this clone with a few counts. In DNA form, the CDR3 reads TGTGCCATGCGGGGGGAACCCACAGATACGCAGTATTTT. Its protein product is CAMRGEPTDTQYF. The chain is built from TRBV10-3 and TRBJ2-3; the match to TRBD2 covers 8 bases. V trimming: 9 bases; J trimming: 2 bases; junction bases outside the gene matches: 4. The CDR3 covers 13 residues. In germline, CDR1 is ENHRY, CDR2 SYGVKD.

V is TRBV18 and J is TRBJ1-1, with 7 bases matching TRBD1. The J segment lost 6 bases and the V segment lost 3 bases, leaving 1 base of the junction unmatched. CDR3 length equals 12 residues. Germline loops: CDR1 KGHSH, CDR2 LQKENI. CDR3 region: CASSPGQAEAFF. In DNA form, the CDR3 reads TGTGCCAGCTCACCCGGACAGGCTGAAGCTTTCTTT.

This clone was seen only a few times. V is TRBV30 and J is TRBJ1-1, with D maybe TRBD1 (5 bases). Trimming took off 4 bases at V and 1 base at J, with 10 bases between the two ends. The CDR3 has 13 residues. CDR1 is GTSNPN, CDR2 SVGIG, per germline (reference sequence). The CDR3 DNA reads TGTGCCTGGATGGAAGGACAGAACACTGAAGCTTTCTTT. Translating gives CAWMEGQNTEAFF.

By sample share, this clone is medium-sized (0.01 to 0.1%). This chain joins TRBV4-2 and TRBJ1-1, with D unclear. CDR1 and CDR2 (germline): LGHNA, YNFKEQ. Trimming took 0 bases from V and 1 from J, leaving 12 bases between them. The CDR3 length is 16 residues. CDR3 in amino acids: CASSQDYQVWNTEAFF. CDR3 DNA: TGTGCCAGCAGCCAAGATTATCAGGTATGGAACACTGAAGCTTTCTTT.

This clone was counted a few times. As the CDR3 is not closed by the conserved phenylalanine or tryptophan, this likely results from a read error. The sample contains more than one DNA sequence encoding this CDR3. The CDR3: CASSPGQGWVDYGYTV. The CDR3 DNA reads TGTGCCAGCAGTCCGGGCCAAGGATGGGTAGACTATGGCTACACCGTC. The chain joins TRBV27 to TRBJ1-2; no clear D gene. The CDR3 loop spans 16 amino acids. V lost 5 bases to trimming and J lost 3 bases, with 19 bases between them. CDR1 MNHEY and CDR2 SMNVEV come from the germline V gene (reference sequence).

The chain joins TRBV30 to TRBJ2-3, with a weak D call TRBD2 (6 bases). The CDR3 covers 19 residues. The V end was cut by 4 bases, the J end by 0 bases, with 26 bases between. Germline CDR1 and CDR2: GTSNPN and SVGIG (reference sequence). The CDR3 coding sequence is TGTGCCTGGAAGAAATCCTTGGCGGGGATTTCTTTTAGCACAGATACGCAGTATTTT. This encodes CAWKKSLAGISFSTDTQYF.

In its sample, this clone was seen many times. V gene TRBV7-6 combines with J gene TRBJ2-2; 11 nucleotides match TRBD2. This CDR3 spans 16 amino acids. Trimming cost V 5 bases and J 4 bases; bases outside gene matches: 6. Germline V gene lookup returns CDR1 SGHVS and CDR2 FNYEAQ. For the CDR3, the DNA is TGTGCCAGCAGCAAGGCGACTAGCGGGATCACCGGGGAGCTGTTTTTT. As protein: CASSKATSGITGELFF.

This clone was counted between two and nine times. This chain uses TRBV4-3 with TRBJ1-1, with D maybe TRBD1 (6 bases). Germline CDR1 and CDR2: LGHNA and YSLEER. The CDR3 totals 14 residues. Trimming removed 1 base at V and 7 bases at J, with 13 bases between. The CDR3 reads CASSQVGGADEAFF. The CDR3 nucleotides are TGCGCCAGCAGCCAAGTTGGGGGGGCGGATGAAGCTTTCTTT.

A few counts support this clone. CDR3 in amino acids: CASSFGTGYEKLFF. CDR3 nucleotide sequence: TGTGCCAGCAGCTTCGGTACAGGGTATGAAAAACTGTTTTTT. V gene TRBV5-6 combines with J gene TRBJ1-4; TRBD1 might be the D (6 bases). Germline assignment: CDR1 SGHDT and CDR2 YYEEEE. The CDR3 runs to 14 residues. V lost 2 bases, J lost 6 bases, and 11 bases lay in between.

The V call is TRBV25-1, the J call TRBJ1-2, with D tentatively TRBD1 (5 bases). The CDR3 totals 16 residues. Per germline, CDR1 MGHDK and CDR2 SYGVNS. Trimming shortened V by 1 base and J by 6 bases, and 18 bases separated the two germline ends. In nucleotides, the CDR3 is TGTGCCAGCAGTGAATCGGGGGACGGACTGATGGATGGCTACACCTTC. It is translated as CASSESGDGLMDGYTF.

The chain carries TRBV5-1 and TRBJ1-4; 8 bases align to TRBD1. V trimming: 2 bases; J trimming: 7 bases; junction bases outside the gene matches: 7. The CDR3 length is 15 residues. Germline loops: CDR1 SGHRS, CDR2 YFSETQ. CDR3 DNA: TGCGCCAGCAGCTTCTCAGGGGGCGATTTTGAAAAACTGTTTTTT. Its protein product is CASSFSGGDFEKLFF. Looking up the rest from reference TRBV5-1 and TRBJ1-4 gives the full variable domain: KAGVTQTPRYLIKTRGQQVTLSCSPISGHRSVSWYQQTPGQGLQFLFEYFSETQRNKGNFPGRFSGRQFSNSRSEMNVSTLELGDSALYLCASSFSGGDFEKLFFGSGTQLSVL.

This clone was seen more than once but under ten times. J is TRBJ2-7 and V is TRBV5-4, with 8 bases aligning to TRBD2. The length of the CDR3 is 15 residues. Germline-derived CDR1 and CDR2 are SGHNT and YYREEE (reference sequence). Unmatched junction bases numbered 7, after V lost 4 bases and J lost 1 base. Written as DNA, the CDR3 is TGTGCCAGCAGCCCGACGGTAGCGGGGTCCTACGAGCAGTACTTC. Amino acids: CASSPTVAGSYEQYF.

The V and J genes are TRBV4-3 and TRBJ1-2; no firm D call. CDR3 length: 14 amino acids. V lost 0 bases and J 4 bases, leaving 9 bases between the germline ends. Germline CDR1 LGHNA, CDR2 YSLEER. CDR3 DNA: TGCGCCAGCAGCCAAGACCCGGGAACCTATGGCTACACCTTC. Encoded protein: CASSQDPGTYGYTF.

In its sample, this clone was seen a few times. J is TRBJ2-5 and V is TRBV7-9; 7 nucleotides match TRBD1. Looked up from germline, CDR1 is SEHNR and CDR2 is FQNEAQ (reference sequence). CDR3 length equals 14 residues. Losses at the gene ends were 5 bases for V and 5 bases for J; bases not matched to a gene: 8. This CDR3 reads CASSPLQGSETQYF. The CDR3 bases are TGTGCCAGCAGCCCCCTACAGGGGTCGGAGACCCAGTACTTC. The complete variable domain, with remaining parts taken from reference TRBV7-9 and TRBJ2-5, reads DTGVSQNPRHKITKRGQNVTFRCDPISEHNRLYWYRQTLGQGPEFLTYFQNEAQLEKSRLLSDRFSAERPKGSFSTLEIQRTEQGDSAMYLCASSPLQGSETQYFGPGTRLLVL.

This clone was recorded only once. The V and J genes are TRBV27 and TRBJ2-5, with D tentatively TRBD1 (6 bases). Germline lookup yields CDR1 MNHEY and CDR2 SMNVEV (reference sequence). This CDR3 contains 16 residues. With 4 bases removed from V and 5 bases from J, the gap between germline ends came to 20 bases. The CDR3 DNA sequence: TGTGCCAGCAGTTCGACACCTAGGACAGATGGGGAGACCCAGTACTTC. Protein product: CASSSTPRTDGETQYF.

CDR3 residues: CASSPRVAGKNEKLFF. The CDR3 bases are TGCGCCAGCAGCCCTCGTGTGGCAGGAAAAAATGAAAAACTGTTTTTT. The rearrangement uses TRBV5-1 and TRBJ1-4; D uncertain. The germline V and J ends were trimmed by 4 bases and 5 bases, with 18 bases remaining between them. This CDR3 comprises 16 residues. The germline V gene encodes CDR1 SGHRS and CDR2 YFSETQ. Using reference TRBV5-1 and TRBJ1-4 for the parts outside the CDR3, the full variable domain is KAGVTQTPRYLIKTRGQQVTLSCSPISGHRSVSWYQQTPGQGLQFLFEYFSETQRNKGNFPGRFSGRQFSNSRSEMNVSTLELGDSALYLCASSPRVAGKNEKLFFGSGTQLSVL.

A remark on this clone: An end of the junction differs from the germline gene, which may be a read error. This chain joins TRBV7-7 and TRBJ2-7; no clear D gene. CDR1 SSHAT and CDR2 FNYEAQ come from the germline V gene (reference sequence). The length of the CDR3 is 14 residues. CDR3: CASSLRLESYEQYF. DNA of the CDR3: TGTGCTAGCAGCTTGCGACTGGAGTCCTACGAGCAGTACTTC.

This sequence joins TRBV5-1 and TRBJ2-3; D not certain. CDR1 and CDR2 from the germline V gene are SGHRS and YFSETQ. Trimming took 3 bases from V and 1 from J, leaving 3 bases between them. This CDR3 has 12 residues. The CDR3 DNA reads as TGCGCCAGCAGCTCTCGCACAGATACGCAGTATTTT. Its translation is CASSSRTDTQYF.

The table lists this clone with a few counts. In nucleotides, the CDR3 is TGTGCCAGTAGCGCGGGGGGCGACGGAGGGCCCCAGCATTTT. Its translation is CASSAGGDGGPQHF. J is TRBJ1-5 and V is TRBV19; TRBD1 is a possible D gene (6 bases). Trimming left V 6 bases short and J 9 bases short, with 18 bases between. This CDR3 is 14 amino acids long. Germline CDR1 reads LNHDA; CDR2 reads SQIVND (reference sequence).

V and J are TRBV2 and TRBJ1-1; tentative D call: TRBD1 (5 bases). The CDR3 extends over 13 amino acids. The germline CDR1 and CDR2 sequences are SNHLY and FYNNEI. V lost 5 bases, J lost 0 bases, and 7 bases lay in between. This CDR3 reads CASSSTVNTEAFF. The CDR3, as DNA: TGTGCCAGCAGTTCGACAGTGAACACTGAAGCTTTCTTT. Full variable domain (remainder filled in from reference TRBV2 and TRBJ1-1): EPEVTQTPSHQVTQMGQEVILRCVPISNHLYFYWYRQILGQKVEFLVSFYNNEISEKSEIFDDQFSVERPDGSNFTLKIRSTKLEDSAMYFCASSSTVNTEAFFGQGTRLTVV.

This clone has more than one count but fewer than ten. The genes are TRBV19 and TRBJ1-4; maybe TRBD1 (6 bases). The CDR3 has 14 amino acids. The germline V gene has CDR1 LNHDA and CDR2 SQIVND (reference sequence). Trimming took 4 bases from V and 5 from J, leaving 11 bases between them. CDR3 sequence: CASSNPRGNEKLFF. The DNA of the CDR3 is TGTGCCAGTAGTAATCCCAGGGGCAATGAAAAACTGTTTTTT.

This clone turned up a few times. This CDR3 is also generated by other DNA sequences in the sample. The chain employs TRBV18 and TRBJ1-5; possible D gene TRBD1, 6 bases. The CDR3 runs 15 residues. Per the germline V gene, CDR1 is KGHSH and CDR2 is LQKENI. Deletions cut 3 bases from V and 0 bases from J, with 9 bases between. CDR3 in amino acids: CASSPPGHSNQPQHF. CDR3 nucleotide sequence: TGTGCCAGCTCACCGCCGGGACATAGCAATCAGCCCCAGCATTTT. Variable domain in full (rest from reference TRBV18 and TRBJ1-5): NAGVMQNPRHLVRRRGQEARLRCSPMKGHSHVYWYRQLPEEGLKFMVYLQKENIIDESGMPKERFSAEFPKEGPSILRIQQVVRGDSAAYFCASSPPGHSNQPQHFGDGTRLSIL.